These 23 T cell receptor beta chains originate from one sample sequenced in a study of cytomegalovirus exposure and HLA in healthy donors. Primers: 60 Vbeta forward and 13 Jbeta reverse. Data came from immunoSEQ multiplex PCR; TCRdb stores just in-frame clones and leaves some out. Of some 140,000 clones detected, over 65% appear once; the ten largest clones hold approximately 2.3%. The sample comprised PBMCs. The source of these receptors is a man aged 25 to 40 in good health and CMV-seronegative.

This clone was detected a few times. The CDR3 region has the DNA TGTGCCAGCAGTGCTCTCAGGGGGACTCGCGAGCAGTACTTC. This translates into CASSALRGTREQYF. The genes are TRBV2 and TRBJ2-7; a possible D gene is TRBD1 (7 bases). This CDR3 region has 14 residues. Germline V gives CDR1 SNHLY, CDR2 FYNNEI. V was trimmed by 4 bases and J by 6 bases, leaving 16 bases between them.

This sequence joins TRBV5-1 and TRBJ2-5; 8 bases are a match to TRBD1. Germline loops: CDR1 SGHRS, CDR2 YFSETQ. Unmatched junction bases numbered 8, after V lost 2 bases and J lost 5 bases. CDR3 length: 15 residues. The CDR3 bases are TGCGCCAGCAGCTTAGGGTCAGGGGGCCACGAGACCCAGTACTTC. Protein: CASSLGSGGHETQYF.

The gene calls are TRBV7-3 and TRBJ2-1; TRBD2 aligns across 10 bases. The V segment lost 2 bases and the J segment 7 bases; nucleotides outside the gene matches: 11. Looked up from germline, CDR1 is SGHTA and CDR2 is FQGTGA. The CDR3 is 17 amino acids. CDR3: CASSLEGKSGGANEQFF. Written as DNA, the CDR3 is TGTGCCAGCAGCTTAGAGGGGAAGAGCGGGGGGGCGAATGAGCAGTTCTTC. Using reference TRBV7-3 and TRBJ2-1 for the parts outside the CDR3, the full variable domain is GAGVSQTPSNKVTEKGKYVELRCDPISGHTALYWYRQSLGQGPEFLIYFQGTGAADDSGLPNDRFFAVRPEGSVSTLKIQRTERGDSAVYLCASSLEGKSGGANEQFFGPGTRLTVL.

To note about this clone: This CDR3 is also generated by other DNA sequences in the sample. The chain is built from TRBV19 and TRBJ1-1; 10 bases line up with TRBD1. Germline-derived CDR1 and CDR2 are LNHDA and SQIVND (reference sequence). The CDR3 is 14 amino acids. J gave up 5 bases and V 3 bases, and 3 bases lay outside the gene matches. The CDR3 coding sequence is TGTGCCAGTAGTATTGACAGGGGGCCAACTGAAGCTTTCTTT. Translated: CASSIDRGPTEAFF.

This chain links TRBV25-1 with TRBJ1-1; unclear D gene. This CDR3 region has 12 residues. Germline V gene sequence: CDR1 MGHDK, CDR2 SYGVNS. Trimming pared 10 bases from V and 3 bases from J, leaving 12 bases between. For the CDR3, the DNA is TGTGCCACCAGCTCAGGTTACACTGAAGCTTTCTTT. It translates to CATSSGYTEAFF. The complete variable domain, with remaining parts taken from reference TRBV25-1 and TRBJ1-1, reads EADIYQTPRYLVIGTGKKITLECSQTMGHDKMYWYQQDPGMELHLIHYSYGVNSTEKGDLSSESTVSRIRTEHFPLTLESARPSHTSQYLCATSSGYTEAFFGQGTRLTVV.

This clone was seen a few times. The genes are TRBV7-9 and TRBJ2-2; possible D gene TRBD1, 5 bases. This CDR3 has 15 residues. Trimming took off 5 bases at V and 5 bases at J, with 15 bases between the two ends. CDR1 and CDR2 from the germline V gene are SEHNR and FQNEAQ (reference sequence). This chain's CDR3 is CASSRREDGTGELFF. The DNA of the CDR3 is TGTGCCAGCAGCCGCAGGGAAGATGGGACCGGGGAGCTGTTTTTT.

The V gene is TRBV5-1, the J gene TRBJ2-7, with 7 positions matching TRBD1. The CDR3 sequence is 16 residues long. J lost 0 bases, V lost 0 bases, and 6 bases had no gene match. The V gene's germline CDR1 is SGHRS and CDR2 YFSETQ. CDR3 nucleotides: TGCGCCAGCAGCTTGGCCGAACAGGGGATCTCCTACGAGCAGTACTTC. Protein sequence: CASSLAEQGISYEQYF.

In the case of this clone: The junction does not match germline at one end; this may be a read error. CDR3 loop: CASSPGRLGNYGYPF. CDR3 nucleotides: TGTGCCAGCTCACCAGGAAGGCTCGGGAACTATGGCTACCCCTTC. This rearrangement joins TRBV18 to TRBJ1-2; D gene ambiguous. The germline gives CDR1 KGHSH, CDR2 LQKENI. The CDR3 extends over 15 amino acids. The variable domain in full, completed from reference TRBV18 and TRBJ1-2, reads NAGVMQNPRHLVRRRGQEARLRCSPMKGHSHVYWYRQLPEEGLKFMVYLQKENIIDESGMPKERFSAEFPKEGPSILRIQQVVRGDSAAYFCASSPGRLGNYGYPFGSGTRLTVV.

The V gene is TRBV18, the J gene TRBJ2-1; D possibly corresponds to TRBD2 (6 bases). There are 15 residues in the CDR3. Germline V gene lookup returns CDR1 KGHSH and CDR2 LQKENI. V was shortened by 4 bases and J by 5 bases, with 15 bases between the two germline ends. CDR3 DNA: TGTGCCAGCTCACGAATAGGTAGCGGTGACAATGAGCAGTTCTTC. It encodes CASSRIGSGDNEQFF.

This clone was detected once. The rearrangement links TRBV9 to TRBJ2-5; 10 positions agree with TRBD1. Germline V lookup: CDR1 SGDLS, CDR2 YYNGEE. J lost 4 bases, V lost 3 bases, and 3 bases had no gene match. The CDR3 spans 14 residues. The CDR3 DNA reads TGTGCCAGCAGCGAGGGACAGGGGAGAGAGACCCAGTACTTC. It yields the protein CASSEGQGRETQYF.

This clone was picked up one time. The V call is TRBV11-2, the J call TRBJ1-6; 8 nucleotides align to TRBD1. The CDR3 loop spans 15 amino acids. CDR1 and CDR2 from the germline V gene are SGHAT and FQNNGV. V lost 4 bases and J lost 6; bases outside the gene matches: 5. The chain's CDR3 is CASSSTGGTNSPLHF. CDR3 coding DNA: TGTGCCAGCAGCTCAACAGGGGGGACTAATTCACCCCTCCACTTT.

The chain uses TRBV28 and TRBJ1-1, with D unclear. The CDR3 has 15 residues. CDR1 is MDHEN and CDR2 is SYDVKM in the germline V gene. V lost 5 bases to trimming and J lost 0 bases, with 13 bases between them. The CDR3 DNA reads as TGTGCCAGCAGTCTACTAGACGGGGTGAACACTGAAGCTTTCTTT. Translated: CASSLLDGVNTEAFF.

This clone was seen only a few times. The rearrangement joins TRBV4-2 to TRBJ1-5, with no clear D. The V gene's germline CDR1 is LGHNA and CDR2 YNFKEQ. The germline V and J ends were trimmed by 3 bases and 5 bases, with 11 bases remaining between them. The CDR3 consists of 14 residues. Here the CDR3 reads CASSQTTVDQPQHF. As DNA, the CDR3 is TGTGCCAGCAGCCAGACAACAGTGGATCAGCCCCAGCATTTT.

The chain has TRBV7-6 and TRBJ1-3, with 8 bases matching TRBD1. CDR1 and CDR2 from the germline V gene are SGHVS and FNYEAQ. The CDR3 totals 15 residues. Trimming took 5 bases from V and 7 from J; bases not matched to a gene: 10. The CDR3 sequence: CASSAETGASNTIYF. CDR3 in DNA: TGTGCCAGCAGCGCAGAGACAGGGGCAAGTAACACCATATATTTT.

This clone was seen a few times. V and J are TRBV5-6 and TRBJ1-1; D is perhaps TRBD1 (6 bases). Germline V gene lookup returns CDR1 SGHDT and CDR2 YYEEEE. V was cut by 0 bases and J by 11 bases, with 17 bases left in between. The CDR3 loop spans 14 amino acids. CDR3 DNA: TGTGCCAGCAGCTTGGATTCTTGGGGGCGCGGCGCTTTCTTT. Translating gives CASSLDSWGRGAFF.

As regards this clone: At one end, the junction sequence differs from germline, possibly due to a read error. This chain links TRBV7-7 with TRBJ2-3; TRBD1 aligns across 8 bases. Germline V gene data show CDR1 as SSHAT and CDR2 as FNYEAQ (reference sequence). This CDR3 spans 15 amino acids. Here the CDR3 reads CASSSTGVGTDTQYF. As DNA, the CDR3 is TGTGCTAGCAGCTCGACAGGGGTCGGCACAGATACGCAGTATTTT.

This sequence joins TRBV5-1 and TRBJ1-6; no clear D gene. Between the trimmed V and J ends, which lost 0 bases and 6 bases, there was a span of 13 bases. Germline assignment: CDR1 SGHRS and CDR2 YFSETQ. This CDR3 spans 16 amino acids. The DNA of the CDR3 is TGCGCCAGCAGCTTGGGTTCCGGGTTGAGTAATTCACCCCTCCACTTT. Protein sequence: CASSLGSGLSNSPLHF.

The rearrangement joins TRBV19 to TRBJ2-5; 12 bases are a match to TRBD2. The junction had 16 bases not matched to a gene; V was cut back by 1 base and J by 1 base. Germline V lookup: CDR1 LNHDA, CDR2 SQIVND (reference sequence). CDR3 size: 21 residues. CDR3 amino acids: CASSIGGQMWTSGVPQETQYF. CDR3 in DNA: TGTGCCAGTAGTATAGGGGGGCAGATGTGGACTAGCGGGGTTCCCCAAGAGACCCAGTACTTC.

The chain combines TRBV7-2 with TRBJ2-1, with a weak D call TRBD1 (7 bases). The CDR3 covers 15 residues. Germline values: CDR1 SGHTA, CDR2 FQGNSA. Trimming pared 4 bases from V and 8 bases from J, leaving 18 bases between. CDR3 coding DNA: TGTGCCAGCAGCTGGGGGCAGGGGGGCACCTATGAGCAGTTCTTC. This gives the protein CASSWGQGGTYEQFF.

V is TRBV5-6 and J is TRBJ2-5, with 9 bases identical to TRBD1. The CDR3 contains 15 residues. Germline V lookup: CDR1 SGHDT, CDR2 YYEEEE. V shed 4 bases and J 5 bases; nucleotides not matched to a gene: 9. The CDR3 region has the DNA TGTGCCAGCAGCCTCACAGGGGGCTCGGGGGAGACCCAGTACTTC. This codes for CASSLTGGSGETQYF.

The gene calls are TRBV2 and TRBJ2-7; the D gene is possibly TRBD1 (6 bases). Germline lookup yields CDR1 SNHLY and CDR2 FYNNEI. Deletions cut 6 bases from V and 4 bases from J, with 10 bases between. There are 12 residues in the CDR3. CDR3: CASRGDTYEQYF. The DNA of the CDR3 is TGTGCCAGCAGGGGGGACACTTACGAGCAGTACTTC.

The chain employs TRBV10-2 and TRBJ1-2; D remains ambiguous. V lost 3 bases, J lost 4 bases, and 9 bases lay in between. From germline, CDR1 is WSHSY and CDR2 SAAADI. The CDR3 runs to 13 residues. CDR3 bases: TGCGCCAGCAGTGAAGGAGGGAGCTATGGCTACACCTTC. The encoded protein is CASSEGGSYGYTF.

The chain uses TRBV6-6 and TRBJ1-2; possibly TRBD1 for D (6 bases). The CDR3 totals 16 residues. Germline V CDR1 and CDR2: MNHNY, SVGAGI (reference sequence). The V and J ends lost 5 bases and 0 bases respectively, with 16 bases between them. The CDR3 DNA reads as TGTGCCAGCAGTCCCCTCTGGGACATAGCTAACTATGGCTACACCTTC. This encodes CASSPLWDIANYGYTF.